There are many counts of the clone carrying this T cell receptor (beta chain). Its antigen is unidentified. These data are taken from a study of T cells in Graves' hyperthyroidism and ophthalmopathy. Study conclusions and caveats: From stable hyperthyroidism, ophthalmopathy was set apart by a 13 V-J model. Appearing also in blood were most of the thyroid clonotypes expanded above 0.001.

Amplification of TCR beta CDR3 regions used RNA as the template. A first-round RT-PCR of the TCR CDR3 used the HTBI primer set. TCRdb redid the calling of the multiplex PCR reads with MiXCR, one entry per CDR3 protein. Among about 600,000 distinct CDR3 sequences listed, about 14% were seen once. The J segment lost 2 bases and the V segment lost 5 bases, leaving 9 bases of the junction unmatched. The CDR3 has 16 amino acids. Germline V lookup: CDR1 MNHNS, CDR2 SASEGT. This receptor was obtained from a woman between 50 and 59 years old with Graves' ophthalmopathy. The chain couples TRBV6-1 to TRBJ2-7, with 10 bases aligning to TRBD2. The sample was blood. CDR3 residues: CASSYLGSGRAYEQYF. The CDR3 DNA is TGTGCCAGCAGTTATTTAGGAAGCGGGAGGGCCTACGAGCAGTACTTC.